Listed here are 19 T cell receptor beta chains from one sample, sequenced in a study of CD8+CD57+ T cells in acquired aplastic anemia. Sequenced patients had shown CD8+CD57+ cell expansion by flow cytometry. Genomic DNA, serving as template, underwent TCR beta VDJ and CDR3 profiling. TCRdb reprocessed the reads with MiXCR, giving one entry per CDR3 protein. The sample lists roughly 250,000 distinct CDR3 sequences, 65% to 90% seen once, with roughly two fifths in the top ten. Material for sequencing was sorted CD4+, CD8+, or CD8+CD57+ T cells (not recorded which) from PBMCs. The receptors derive from a human donor with aplastic anemia.

The DNA for the CDR3 is TGTGCCAGCAGCTTAGCGGGGGGGCTAGGGACTGAAGCTTTCTTT. It is translated as CASSLAGGLGTEAFF. This chain links TRBV11-3 with TRBJ1-1; perhaps TRBD1 as D (6 bases). Germline values: CDR1 SGHNT, CDR2 YENEEA. The CDR3 has 15 residues. V shed 1 base and J shed 5 bases, with 14 bases lying between them.

This clonotype came up a few times. The gene calls are TRBV29-1 and TRBJ2-7; D possibly corresponds to TRBD1 (6 bases). Germline V gene data show CDR1 as SQVTM and CDR2 as ANQGSEA. The CDR3 is 14 amino acids. The V and J ends lost 4 bases and 0 bases respectively, with 13 bases between them. CDR3 loop: CSVVGGFGSYEQYF. Written as DNA, the CDR3 is TGCAGCGTTGTAGGGGGATTTGGCTCCTACGAGCAGTACTTC.

This chain joins TRBV11-3 and TRBJ2-7, with 7 nucleotides matching TRBD2. The V segment lost 3 bases and the J segment 3 bases; nucleotides outside the gene matches: 8. Germline CDR1 reads SGHNT; CDR2 reads YENEEA. The CDR3 sequence is 15 residues long. The CDR3, as DNA: TGTGCCAGCAGCTTTACTAGCGCAATACTCTACGAGCAGTACTTC. It translates to CASSFTSAILYEQYF.

About this clonotype: Because the CDR3 is missing its conserved closing phenylalanine or tryptophan, this is likely a read error. No DNA is shown, since the ends of the CDR3 on it are uncertain; the CDR3 is the one TCRdb lists. The J gene is TRBJ2-1, the V gene TRBV2. Termini included, the CDR3 measures 13 amino acids. Germline V gene sequence: CDR1 SNHLY, CDR2 FYNNEI. The CDR3 spells CASINEPIHTHFS.

J is TRBJ1-2 and V is TRBV7-6; 8 bases match TRBD1. The ends lost 6 bases at V and 12 bases at J; junction bases unmatched: 18. CDR3 length: 15 amino acids. Germline lookup yields CDR1 SGHVS and CDR2 FNYEAQ. For the CDR3, the DNA is TGTGCCAGCAGTTCGGACAGGGCACTTGCACCCCTCCACACCTTC. As protein: CASSSDRALAPLHTF.

The J gene is TRBJ2-1, the V gene TRBV7-8; perhaps D is TRBD1 or TRBD2 (5 bases each). The CDR3 consists of 14 residues. Germline V gene sequence: CDR1 SGHVS, CDR2 FQNEAQ. V was cut by 5 bases and J by 12 bases, with 20 bases left in between. The CDR3 sequence: CASSGRGGADAQFF. For the CDR3, the DNA is TGTGCCAGCAGCGGCCGGGGCGGTGCCGACGCGCAGTTCTTC.

The chain joins TRBV15 to TRBJ2-7; D call uncertain. The CDR3 runs to 15 residues. V was cut by 8 bases and J by 2 bases, with 19 bases left in between. From germline, CDR1 is LNHNV and CDR2 YYDKDF (reference sequence). CDR3: CATRTYTDPPYEQYF. CDR3 DNA: TGTGCCACCCGGACGTACACCGATCCGCCCTACGAGCAGTACTTC.

The chain is built from TRBV7-9 and TRBJ2-1; weak D call: TRBD2 (5 bases). The CDR3 is made up of 15 amino acids. Germline V lookup: CDR1 SEHNR, CDR2 FQNEAQ (reference sequence). V lost 1 base and J 15 bases, leaving 22 bases between the germline ends. CDR3: CASSLVPGELELGFF. In nucleotides, the CDR3 is TGTGCCAGCAGCTTAGTACCCGGGGAGCTGGAGTTGGGGTTCTTC.

A single count supports this clonotype. The J gene is TRBJ1-2, the V gene TRBV9, with D perhaps TRBD1 (5 bases). V lost 4 bases, J lost 6 bases, and 19 bases lay in between. Germline loops: CDR1 SGDLS, CDR2 YYNGEE. The CDR3 extends over 15 amino acids. CDR3: CASSLGGGRGDGYTF. The CDR3 bases are TGTGCCAGCAGCCTCGGGGGGGGGAGGGGTGATGGCTACACCTTC.

The rearrangement joins TRBV9 to TRBJ1-1, with 7 bases fitting TRBD1. The CDR3 sequence is 15 residues long. Germline V gene sequence: CDR1 SGDLS, CDR2 YYNGEE. Trimming cost V 4 bases and J 12 bases; bases outside gene matches: 18. The CDR3: CASSIGDSSYNEPFF. In DNA, the CDR3 is TGTGCCAGCAGCATAGGGGACAGTTCCTACAATGAGCCTTTCTTT.

This sequence joins TRBV9 and TRBJ1-2; D unresolved. CDR3 length: 15 residues. CDR1 is SGDLS and CDR2 is YYNGEE in the germline V gene. V was shortened by 7 bases and J by 12 bases, with 28 bases between the two germline ends. CDR3 sequence (DNA): TGTGCCAGCGGATTGGCTGGGAACATTGAGTACTTCGACACCTTC. Protein sequence: CASGLAGNIEYFDTF.

This clonotype has only a few counts. The chain recombines TRBV7-9 with TRBJ2-3; tentatively, D is TRBD1 or TRBD2 (5 bases each). This CDR3 has 13 amino acids. Trimming took off 6 bases at V and 5 bases at J, with 12 bases between the two ends. Germline CDR1 and CDR2: SEHNR and FQNEAQ (reference sequence). This CDR3 is CASSWGIVDTQYF. Written as DNA, the CDR3 is TGTGCCAGCAGTTGGGGGATCGTAGATACGCAGTATTTT.

The chain recombines TRBV7-9 with TRBJ2-1, with D unresolved. CDR1 is SEHNR, CDR2 FQNEAQ, per germline (reference sequence). CDR3 length: 16 residues. V was clipped by 3 bases and J by 8 bases, with 20 bases between them. This CDR3 reads CASSFQRSDGQDEQFF. CDR3 nucleotide sequence: TGTGCCAGCAGCTTTCAAAGAAGCGACGGGCAGGATGAGCAGTTCTTC.

Points on this clonotype: This CDR3 is missing its conserved last phenylalanine or tryptophan, likely due to a read error. It is unclear where the CDR3 begins or ends on the DNA, so no DNA is shown, and the CDR3 is as TCRdb lists it. The chain joins TRBV7-8 to TRBJ2-1. CDR1 and CDR2 from the germline V gene are SGHVS and FQNEAQ. Termini included, the CDR3 measures 13 amino acids. CDR3 region: CASSLEDGPDKFY.

Turning to this clonotype: The missing conserved phenylalanine or tryptophan at the end of this CDR3 makes a read error likely. The DNA is omitted, as the CDR3 cannot be located on it reliably, and the CDR3 follows TCRdb's listing. The J gene is TRBJ2-1, the V gene TRBV7-8; whether TRBD2, the table's D call, matches the DNA was not checked. From its first to its last residue, the CDR3 has 15 amino acids. Germline V gene sequence: CDR1 SGHVS, CDR2 FQNEAQ. The CDR3 reads CASSLAGGPYTQYFC.

As concerns this clonotype: In this CDR3 the conserved last residue, phenylalanine or tryptophan, is missing, so a read error is likely. It is unclear where the CDR3 begins or ends on the DNA, so no DNA is shown, and the CDR3 is as TCRdb lists it. V usage is TRBV2 and J usage is TRBJ2-3; the D call of TRBD1 is as the table states it, not checked on the DNA. The germline V gene encodes CDR1 SNHLY and CDR2 FYNNEI. The CDR3 length equals 12 residues, ends included. CDR3: CASGDGGATKYY.

About this clonotype: Likely a read error: the CDR3 ends without its conserved phenylalanine or tryptophan. The limits of the CDR3 on the DNA are not certain, so only TCRdb's listed CDR3 is given. This rearrangement joins TRBV7-2 to TRBJ2-1; the D segment call TRBD2 is taken from the table without a DNA check. The CDR3 has 13 amino acids, counting both end residues. CDR1 and CDR2 from the germline V gene are SGHTA and FQGNSA. This CDR3 is CASSLGGGHDKQY.

This clonotype was observed once. The chain links TRBV29-1 to TRBJ1-2, with no clear D. V gave up 7 bases and J gave up 4 bases, with 10 bases separating them. CDR1 is SQVTM, CDR2 ANQGSEA, per germline. CDR3 length: 11 residues. The CDR3 sequence is CSGPAGYGYTF. In DNA, the CDR3 is TGCAGCGGTCCCGCCGGCTATGGCTACACCTTC. Based on the CDR3 plus reference TRBV29-1 and TRBJ1-2, the full variable domain is SAVISQKPSRDICQRGTSLTIQCQVDSQVTMMFWYRQQPGQSLTLIATANQGSEATYESGFVIDKFPISRPNLTFSTLTVSNMSPEDSSIYLCSGPAGYGYTFGSGTRLTVV.

J is TRBJ2-7 and V is TRBV7-3, with TRBD1 as a possible D gene (7 bases). This CDR3 comprises 18 residues. Germline-derived CDR1 and CDR2 are SGHTA and FQGTGA. Trimming took 2 bases from V and 4 from J, leaving 24 bases between them. The CDR3 reads CASSLQRAGTALSYEQYV. The CDR3, as DNA: TGTGCCAGCAGCTTACAGCGGGCCGGGACAGCCCTTTCGTACGAGCAGTACGTC.